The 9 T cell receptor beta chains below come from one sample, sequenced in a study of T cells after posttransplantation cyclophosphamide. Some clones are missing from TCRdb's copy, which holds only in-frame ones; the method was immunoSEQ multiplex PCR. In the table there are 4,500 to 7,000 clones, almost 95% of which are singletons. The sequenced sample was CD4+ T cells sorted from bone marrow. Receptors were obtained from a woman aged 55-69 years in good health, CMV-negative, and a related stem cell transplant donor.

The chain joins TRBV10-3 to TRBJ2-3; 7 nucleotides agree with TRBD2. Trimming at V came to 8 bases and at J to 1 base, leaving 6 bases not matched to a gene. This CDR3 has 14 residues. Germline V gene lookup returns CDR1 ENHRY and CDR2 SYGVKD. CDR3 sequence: CAIGGSGGTDTQYF. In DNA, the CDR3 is TGTGCCATCGGCGGGAGTGGCGGCACAGATACGCAGTATTTT.

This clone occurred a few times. CDR3 residues: CASSSTPGTWNNYGYTF. The CDR3 DNA sequence: TGTGCCAGTAGTTCGACCCCCGGGACATGGAATAACTATGGCTACACCTTC. This chain links TRBV19 with TRBJ1-2; a weak D match, TRBD1 (6 bases). The V gene lost 5 bases and the J gene lost 1 base, with 20 bases spanning the gap. CDR3 length equals 17 residues. Germline V gene data show CDR1 as LNHDA and CDR2 as SQIVND (reference sequence). Together with reference TRBV19 and TRBJ1-2, the CDR3 gives the full variable domain: DGGITQSPKYLFRKEGQNVTLSCEQNLNHDAMYWYRQDPGQGLRLIYYSQIVNDFQKGDIAEGYSVSREKKESFPLTVTSAQKNPTAFYLCASSSTPGTWNNYGYTFGSGTRLTVV.

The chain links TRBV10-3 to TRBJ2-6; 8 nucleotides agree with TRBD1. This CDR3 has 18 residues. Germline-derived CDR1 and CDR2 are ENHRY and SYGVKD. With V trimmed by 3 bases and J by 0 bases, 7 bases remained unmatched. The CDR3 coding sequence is TGTGCCATCAGTGAATCAGGGGGCCCTGGCTCTGGGGCCAACGTCCTGACTTTC. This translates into CAISESGGPGSGANVLTF.

The CDR3 loop reads CASSQVPTSGLAGQETQYF. CDR3 DNA sequence: TGCGCCAGCAGCCAAGTCCCCACTTCGGGACTAGCAGGTCAAGAGACCCAGTACTTC. This chain links TRBV4-1 with TRBJ2-5; TRBD2 matches at 9 bases. The length of the CDR3 is 19 residues. Germline CDR1 MGHRA, CDR2 YSYEKL. The V gene end was trimmed by 1 base and the J gene end by 2 bases; junction bases not matched to a gene: 14.

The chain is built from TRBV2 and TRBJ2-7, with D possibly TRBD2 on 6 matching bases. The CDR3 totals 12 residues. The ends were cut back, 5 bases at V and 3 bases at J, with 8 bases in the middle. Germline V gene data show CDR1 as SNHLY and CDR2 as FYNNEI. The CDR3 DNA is TGTGCCAGCAGTAGGGACTTCTACGAGCAGTACGTC. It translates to CASSRDFYEQYV.

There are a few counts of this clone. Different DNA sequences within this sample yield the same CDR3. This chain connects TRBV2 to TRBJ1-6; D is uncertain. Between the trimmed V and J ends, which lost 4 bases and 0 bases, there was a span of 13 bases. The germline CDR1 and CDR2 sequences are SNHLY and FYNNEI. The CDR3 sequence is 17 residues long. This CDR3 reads CASSVRHPSSYNSPLHF. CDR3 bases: TGTGCCAGCAGTGTGAGGCACCCGAGCTCCTATAATTCACCCCTCCACTTT.

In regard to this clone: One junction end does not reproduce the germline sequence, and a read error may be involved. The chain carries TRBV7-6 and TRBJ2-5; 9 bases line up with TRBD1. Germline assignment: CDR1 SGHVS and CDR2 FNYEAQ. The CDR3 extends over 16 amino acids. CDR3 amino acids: CASSLGGTGPREAQYF. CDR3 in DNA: TGTGCCAGCAGCTTAGGCGGGACAGGGCCTAGAGAGGCCCAGTACTTC.

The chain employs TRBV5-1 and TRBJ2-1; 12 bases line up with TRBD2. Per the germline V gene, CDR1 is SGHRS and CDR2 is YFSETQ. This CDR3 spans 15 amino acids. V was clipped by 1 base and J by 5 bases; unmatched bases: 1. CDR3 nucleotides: TGCGCCAGCAGCTTGACTAGCGGGAGGAACAATGAGCAGTTCTTC. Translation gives CASSLTSGRNNEQFF.

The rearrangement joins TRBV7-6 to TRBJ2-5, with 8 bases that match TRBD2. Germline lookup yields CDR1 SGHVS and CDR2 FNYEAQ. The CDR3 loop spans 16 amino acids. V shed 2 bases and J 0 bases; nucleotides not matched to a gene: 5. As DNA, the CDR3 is TGTGCCAGCAGCTTACTTCGGGGGGGCGACCAAGAGACCCAGTACTTC. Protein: CASSLLRGGDQETQYF.